This T cell receptor (beta chain) is from a study of Graves' ophthalmopathy and Graves' hyperthyroidism. Study results and limitations: A 13-signature model separated ophthalmopathy from stable hyperthyroidism, 87.88% sensitivity, 65% to 82% specificity.

This clonotype has just one count. Its antigen remains unknown. A read error may be the cause here, since a much bigger clone is one base away. Pregnant or lactating patients and those with other autoimmune diseases or uncontrolled infections were excluded. Diagnostic conclusions were grounded in clinical symptoms, serum thyroxine, TRAb, thyroid ultrasound and orbital computed tomography. TCR beta CDR3 regions were amplified from RNA transcripts. An opening RT-PCR round employed HTBI primers and preceded a second-round multiplex PCR. Each CDR3 protein is one row after TCRdb ran MiXCR on the multiplex PCR reads. The data contain 170,000 or so distinct CDR3 sequences, over 35% of them singletons. The sequenced material came from peripheral blood. The clonotype originates from a middle-aged woman with Graves' ophthalmopathy.

The CDR3 region has the DNA TGTGTCAGCAGCTCCAGAGGGACCGGGGAGCTGTTTTTT. Protein: CVSSSRGTGELFF. The chain has TRBV5-4 and TRBJ2-2; TRBD2 might be the D (5 bases). Per the germline V gene, CDR1 is SGHNT and CDR2 is YYREEE (reference sequence). The length of the CDR3 is 13 residues.